The source of this T cell receptor (beta chain) is a study of technical replicates of blood from a handful of donors. Produced via immunoSEQ multiplex PCR; TCRdb's table is partial and in-frame only. The table lists under 20,000 clones, roughly 83% of them singletons. Germline values: CDR1 SGHAT, CDR2 FQNNGV. CDR3 length: 14 amino acids. V lost 5 bases to trimming and J lost 2 bases, with 12 bases between them. The sequence was obtained from a human donor in good health. Material for sequencing was PBMCs. The chain carries TRBV11-2 and TRBJ2-5; possibly TRBD2 for D (6 bases). The DNA of the CDR3 is TGTGCCAGCAGCCGCGGGGCCAGTCAAGAGACCCAGTACTTC. Translating it yields CASSRGASQETQYF.